The 26 T cell receptor beta chains reported below all come from one sample, sequenced in a study of naive and memory T cell subsets. Two oligonucleotides, mixed equimolar, formed the beta constant-region primer covering TRBC1 and TRBC2. TCRdb re-called the UMI-ligation and nested PCR reads with MiXCR, one entry per CDR3 protein. The sample has 140,000 to 150,000 distinct CDR3 sequences, 17% seen once. Sample: naive CD4+ T cells from blood. These receptors were collected from a human donor in good health.

This clonotype was picked up a small number of times. CDR3 nucleotide sequence: TGTGCCATCAGGGCGACAGGGGGCCGCCACGAGCAGTACTTC. Translated, it gives CAIRATGGRHEQYF. This chain links TRBV10-3 with TRBJ2-7, with 10 bases fitting TRBD1. CDR1 and CDR2 (germline): ENHRY, SYGVKD. The junction had 7 bases not matched to a gene; V was cut back by 6 bases and J by 5 bases. The CDR3 runs to 14 residues.

In this sample, this clonotype turned up a few times. The rearrangement joins TRBV3-1 to TRBJ2-3; D may be TRBD2 (6 bases). The germline CDR1 and CDR2 sequences are LGHDT and YNNKEL (reference sequence). The CDR3 sequence is 14 residues long. The V and J ends lost 3 bases and 6 bases respectively, with 13 bases between them. CDR3 sequence: CASSQTRGLDTQYF. The DNA for the CDR3 is TGTGCCAGCAGCCAGACTAGGGGTCTGGATACGCAGTATTTT.

This clonotype was seen more than once but under ten times. The V call is TRBV28, the J call TRBJ2-2; 7 positions agree with TRBD1. From germline, CDR1 is MDHEN and CDR2 SYDVKM. CDR3 length equals 15 residues. The V gene end was trimmed by 3 bases and the J gene end by 4 bases; junction bases not matched to a gene: 5. CDR3 sequence: CASSFGQVITGELFF. CDR3 in DNA: TGTGCCAGCAGTTTTGGACAGGTCATCACCGGGGAGCTGTTTTTT.

This clonotype was seen a handful of times. The chain combines TRBV18 with TRBJ2-3; D is perhaps TRBD1 or TRBD2 (5 bases each). Germline assignment: CDR1 KGHSH and CDR2 LQKENI. The CDR3 loop spans 19 amino acids. V dropped 4 bases and J dropped 7 bases, with 30 bases sitting between them. CDR3 bases: TGTGCCAGCTCACGCGCTAATCCGGGGACCCTAACGGGCTCGAATACGCAGTATTTT. It yields the protein CASSRANPGTLTGSNTQYF.

This clonotype was detected only a few times. This sequence joins TRBV6-5 and TRBJ1-1, with D uncertain. This CDR3 has 13 residues. Germline V gives CDR1 MNHEY, CDR2 SVGAGI. Trimming removed 6 bases at V and 5 bases at J, with 13 bases between. The CDR3 here is CASSPSPWTEAFF. CDR3 DNA: TGTGCCAGCAGCCCTTCCCCATGGACTGAAGCTTTCTTT.

The J gene is TRBJ2-7, the V gene TRBV9, with 11 nucleotides matching TRBD2. With 3 bases clipped from V and 5 bases from J, the junction kept 10 bases outside the gene matches. Germline CDR1 is SGDLS and CDR2 is YYNGEE. This CDR3 is 16 amino acids long. The DNA for the CDR3 is TGTGCCAGCAGCGCAGCCCTACTAGCGGGAGCCGACGAGCAGTACTTC. As protein: CASSAALLAGADEQYF.

The V call is TRBV7-2, the J call TRBJ2-3, with 8 bases matching TRBD1. The CDR3 has 15 amino acids. The V gene's germline CDR1 is SGHTA and CDR2 FQGNSA. Trimming at V came to 6 bases and at J to 5 bases, leaving 10 bases not matched to a gene. The CDR3 sequence is CASSRQGSGGDTQYF. In DNA, the CDR3 is TGTGCCAGCAGTAGACAGGGGTCGGGCGGAGATACGCAGTATTTT.

Details on this clonotype: Its ends do not fully match the called genes, so a read error is possible. This chain connects TRBV11-2 to TRBJ1-3, with D possibly matching TRBD1 (5 bases). CDR1 is SGHAT, CDR2 FQNNGV, per germline. The CDR3 sequence is 15 residues long. CDR3 sequence: CASSQTVASGSTIYF. The CDR3 DNA reads as TGTGCCAGCAGCCAGACAGTGGCCTCTGGAAGCACCATATATTTT.

In this sample, this clonotype turned up a few times. V and J are TRBV28 and TRBJ2-7; 7 bases fit TRBD2. This CDR3 comprises 16 residues. Losses at the gene ends were 6 bases for V and 3 bases for J; bases not matched to a gene: 14. Germline V CDR1 and CDR2: MDHEN, SYDVKM. The CDR3 DNA follows: TGTGCCAGCAGCCCAGCGGGGCCAGCGGGCATCTACGAGCAGTACTTC. Protein sequence: CASSPAGPAGIYEQYF.

The sample holds a few counts of this clonotype. The V and J genes are TRBV28 and TRBJ2-4, with no clear D. V was cut by 6 bases and J by 0 bases, with 18 bases left in between. From germline, CDR1 is MDHEN and CDR2 SYDVKM. CDR3 length equals 17 residues. CDR3 residues: CASSNRWGGLAKNIQYF. In DNA form, the CDR3 reads TGTGCCAGCAGCAATCGCTGGGGTGGTCTAGCCAAAAACATTCAGTACTTC.

This chain joins TRBV16 and TRBJ2-5; possibly TRBD2 for D (6 bases). The germline CDR1 and CDR2 sequences are KGHSY and FQNENV. The CDR3 length is 14 residues. V was trimmed by 2 bases and J by 7 bases, leaving 14 bases between them. The CDR3 DNA reads TGTGCCAGCAGCCAACGTAGCGGCCTAGGGACCCAGTACTTC. Translation gives CASSQRSGLGTQYF.

This clonotype was detected only a few times. V and J are TRBV29-1 and TRBJ1-1, with 8 bases fitting TRBD1. CDR3 length: 15 residues. The junction had 10 bases not matched to a gene; V was cut back by 7 bases and J by 0 bases. Looked up from germline, CDR1 is SQVTM and CDR2 is ANQGSEA. CDR3 DNA sequence: TGCAGCGCCCCTGGGCAGGGGGCAATGAACACTGAAGCTTTCTTT. The encoded protein is CSAPGQGAMNTEAFF.

The table lists this clonotype with many counts. This chain joins TRBV2 and TRBJ2-2; TRBD2 agrees at 10 bases. Trimming cost V 6 bases and J 9 bases; bases outside gene matches: 10. Per the germline V gene, CDR1 is SNHLY and CDR2 is FYNNEI. The CDR3 consists of 15 residues. CDR3 loop: CASSRLAGGTRELFF. In DNA, the CDR3 is TGTGCCAGCAGCCGACTAGCGGGTGGGACCAGGGAGCTGTTTTTT.

This clonotype was counted ten times or more. The J gene is TRBJ2-7, the V gene TRBV7-2; 12 bases fit TRBD1. Germline CDR1 reads SGHTA; CDR2 reads FQGNSA. With V trimmed by 6 bases and J by 6 bases, 6 bases remained unmatched. The CDR3 sequence is 14 residues long. CDR3 amino acids: CASRMGQGAGEQYF. The CDR3 DNA is TGTGCCAGCAGAATGGGACAGGGGGCTGGCGAGCAGTACTTC.

This clonotype occurred a few times. This chain links TRBV20-1 with TRBJ2-1; 10 bases align to TRBD1. This CDR3 has 14 residues. V shed 6 bases, J shed 4 bases, and the junction held 6 bases outside the gene matches. CDR1 and CDR2 (germline): DFQATT, SNEGSKA (reference sequence). The CDR3 DNA reads TGCAGTGCATCCGGGACAGGGGTGTACAATGAGCAGTTCTTC. It yields the protein CSASGTGVYNEQFF.

In this sample, this clonotype turned up many times. The chain combines TRBV18 with TRBJ1-5; D remains ambiguous. The CDR3 runs 13 residues. Trimming left V 2 bases short and J 7 bases short, with 9 bases between. Germline V CDR1 and CDR2: KGHSH, LQKENI. The CDR3 bases are TGTGCCAGCTCACCAATAGATCGACAGCCCCAGCATTTT. Translated: CASSPIDRQPQHF.

This clonotype was found many times. V usage is TRBV7-6 and J usage is TRBJ2-3, with 8 bases matching TRBD2. V shed 5 bases, J shed 2 bases, and the junction held 9 bases outside the gene matches. The CDR3 covers 16 residues. Germline V gene sequence: CDR1 SGHVS, CDR2 FNYEAQ. CDR3 nucleotide sequence: TGTGCCAGCAGCCCCAACGCCGGGAGGGCCACAGATACGCAGTATTTT. Its protein product is CASSPNAGRATDTQYF. Using reference TRBV7-6 and TRBJ2-3 for the parts outside the CDR3, the full variable domain is GAGVSQSPRYKVTKRGQDVALRCDPISGHVSLYWYRQALGQGPEFLTYFNYEAQQDKSGLPNDRFSAERPEGSISTLTIQRTEQRDSAMYRCASSPNAGRATDTQYFGPGTRLTVL.

The chain carries TRBV2 and TRBJ1-1; the D is unclear. The CDR3 has 16 amino acids. Germline CDR1 SNHLY, CDR2 FYNNEI. The V gene lost 1 base and the J gene lost 3 bases, with 15 bases spanning the gap. CDR3 residues: CASSEELWRQYTEAFF. Written as DNA, the CDR3 is TGTGCCAGCAGTGAAGAGCTGTGGAGGCAGTACACTGAAGCTTTCTTT. Full variable domain (remainder filled in from reference TRBV2 and TRBJ1-1): EPEVTQTPSHQVTQMGQEVILRCVPISNHLYFYWYRQILGQKVEFLVSFYNNEISEKSEIFDDQFSVERPDGSNFTLKIRSTKLEDSAMYFCASSEELWRQYTEAFFGQGTRLTVV.

This chain uses TRBV12-3 or TRBV12-4 with TRBJ2-7; tentatively, D is TRBD2 (5 bases). The CDR3 contains 12 residues. Trimming removed 5 bases at V and 5 bases at J, with 10 bases between. The CDR3 spells CASSLRENEQYF. As DNA, the CDR3 is TGTGCCAGCAGTCTCCGGGAAAACGAGCAGTACTTC.

Only a few counts were recorded for this clonotype. V is TRBV12-3 or TRBV12-4 and J is TRBJ2-7; 7 bases map to TRBD2. V lost 2 bases and J lost 1; bases outside the gene matches: 5. This CDR3 is 15 amino acids long. The CDR3 nucleotides are TGTGCCAGCAGTTTAAGAGCGGGGTTATCCTACGAGCAGTACTTC. Its protein product is CASSLRAGLSYEQYF.

In its sample, this clonotype was seen many times. The chain combines TRBV20-1 with TRBJ1-3, with D perhaps matching TRBD1 (5 bases). Trimming shortened V by 4 bases and J by 8 bases, and 18 bases separated the two germline ends. The CDR3 runs to 14 residues. The germline V gene encodes CDR1 DFQATT and CDR2 SNEGSKA (reference sequence). The CDR3 nucleotides are TGCAGTGCTATCGACAGCACGGGCGGACACACCATATATTTT. The encoded protein is CSAIDSTGGHTIYF.

This clonotype was recorded at least ten times. The V and J genes are TRBV3-1 and TRBJ2-7, with TRBD1 identical over 8 bases. V lost 2 bases to trimming and J lost 5 bases; unmatched junction nucleotides: 8. This CDR3 region has 15 residues. In germline, CDR1 is LGHDT, CDR2 YNNKEL (reference sequence). DNA of the CDR3: TGTGCCAGCAGCCAATCGAGACAGGGGTTCAACGAGCAGTACTTC. It encodes CASSQSRQGFNEQYF.

This clonotype was counted a few times. The chain employs TRBV29-1 and TRBJ2-3; D is undetermined. Trimming removed 4 bases from V and 3 bases from J, with 14 bases in between. The CDR3 has 14 residues. The germline V gene has CDR1 SQVTM and CDR2 ANQGSEA. The CDR3 region has the DNA TGCAGCGTTGGAGGCATCTACGGGACAGATACGCAGTATTTT. It yields the protein CSVGGIYGTDTQYF.

This chain uses TRBV5-1 with TRBJ2-5; a weak D match, TRBD1 (5 bases). V shed 5 bases and J shed 1 base, with 12 bases lying between them. Germline assignment: CDR1 SGHRS and CDR2 YFSETQ. The CDR3 runs to 14 residues. CDR3 nucleotides: TGCGCCAGCAGACATCGAACAGGCCAAGAGACCCAGTACTTC. Translated, it gives CASRHRTGQETQYF.

V gene TRBV18 combines with J gene TRBJ2-5; 9 positions match TRBD1. The germline V gene has CDR1 KGHSH and CDR2 LQKENI. With 0 bases clipped from V and 4 bases from J, the junction kept 3 bases outside the gene matches. The CDR3 totals 15 residues. This chain's CDR3 is CASSPPETGGETQYF. The CDR3 DNA follows: TGTGCCAGCTCACCACCGGAGACAGGGGGAGAGACCCAGTACTTC.

This clonotype came up a few times. This sequence joins TRBV28 and TRBJ1-4; D unclear. The V end was cut by 5 bases, the J end by 5 bases, with 9 bases between. The V gene's germline CDR1 is MDHEN and CDR2 SYDVKM. The CDR3 covers 13 residues. The CDR3 DNA reads TGTGCCAGCAGTCAGGCAGGCAATGAAAAACTGTTTTTT. This encodes CASSQAGNEKLFF.